The 19 T cell receptor beta chains listed next were all sequenced from one sample in a study of cytomegalovirus exposure and HLA in healthy donors (dated by TCRdb to between 2016 and 2019). Libraries were prepared through the immunoSEQ multiplex PCR assay. The multiplex PCR relied on a mix of 60 forward primers for TCR Vbeta segments and 13 reverse primers for TCR Jbeta segments. What TCRdb holds here is the immuneACCESS table cut down to in-frame rearrangements. Part of the clones is not present; checked against another copy, under half of the missing clones reflect an unresolved V gene, and the others are unexplained. For this sample the table gives about 160,000 clones, of which around 80% were detected only once. Approximately 1.4% of the sample is held by the ten biggest clonotypes. Sequenced material: PBMCs. The receptors stem from a girl aged 10 to 17 in good health and CMV-seropositive.

This rearrangement joins TRBV29-1 to TRBJ2-1; 11 nucleotides match TRBD1. V lost 6 bases, J lost 0 bases, and 16 bases stayed unmatched. Germline CDR1 and CDR2: SQVTM and ANQGSEA. This CDR3 is built from 19 residues. This CDR3 reads CSVDPGTGGYSSSYNEQFF. For the CDR3, the DNA is TGCAGCGTGGACCCCGGGACAGGGGGTTATTCTAGCTCCTACAATGAGCAGTTCTTC.

This chain uses TRBV4-1 with TRBJ2-7; a possible D gene is TRBD2 (6 bases). Per germline, CDR1 MGHRA and CDR2 YSYEKL. Deletions cut 7 bases from V and 2 bases from J, with 18 bases between. The length of the CDR3 is 15 residues. The chain's CDR3 is CASTSAGGGTYEQYF. The DNA of the CDR3 is TGCGCCAGCACCTCGGCCGGTGGGGGGACCTACGAGCAGTACTTC.

The V gene is TRBV5-6, the J gene TRBJ2-3; 8 bases align to TRBD2. Trimming cost V 1 base and J 4 bases; bases outside gene matches: 8. This CDR3 region has 16 residues. The germline CDR1 and CDR2 sequences are SGHDT and YYEEEE. The DNA for the CDR3 is TGTGCCAGCAGCTTGTACGGGGGGGCCCTGGCAGATACGCAGTATTTT. This sequence encodes CASSLYGGALADTQYF.

This chain links TRBV6-5 with TRBJ1-1; TRBD1 agrees at 11 bases. The CDR3 runs to 12 residues. Germline CDR1 is MNHEY and CDR2 is SVGAGI. V gave up 4 bases and J gave up 11 bases; unmatched junction bases: 3. CDR3 sequence: CASSWTGGPAFF. CDR3 bases: TGTGCCAGCAGTTGGACAGGGGGCCCTGCTTTCTTT.

A remark on this clone: Distinct nucleotide sequences in the sample also encode this CDR3. This rearrangement joins TRBV14 to TRBJ2-4; 8 positions match TRBD1. The V and J ends lost 1 base and 5 bases, in that order; junction bases with no gene match: 4. CDR3 length: 15 residues. The germline gives CDR1 SGHDN, CDR2 FVKESK. Here the CDR3 reads CASSQGQGLENIQYF. CDR3 DNA: TGTGCCAGCAGCCAAGGACAGGGGTTGGAAAACATTCAGTACTTC.

The V and J genes are TRBV30 and TRBJ2-2; D ambiguous. Germline loops: CDR1 GTSNPN, CDR2 SVGIG (reference sequence). The CDR3 is 13 amino acids. V lost 4 bases, J lost 0 bases, and 6 bases lay in between. In nucleotides, the CDR3 is TGTGCCTGGACTGGCCCGAACACCGGGGAGCTGTTTTTT. This sequence encodes CAWTGPNTGELFF.

The chain uses TRBV29-1 and TRBJ2-1, with TRBD1 matching 8 bases. Per the germline V gene, CDR1 is SQVTM and CDR2 is ANQGSEA. This CDR3 is 17 amino acids long. V trimming: 0 bases; J trimming: 4 bases; junction bases outside the gene matches: 11. In DNA, the CDR3 is TGCAGCGTTGAAGATCCATTTCAGGGGGCGCGTTACAATGAGCAGTTCTTC. Translation gives CSVEDPFQGARYNEQFF.

Only a few counts were recorded for this clone. The chain carries TRBV30 and TRBJ2-7, with a weak D call TRBD1 (5 bases). This CDR3 has 13 residues. Germline assignment: CDR1 GTSNPN and CDR2 SVGIG (reference sequence). V was pared by 4 bases and J by 0 bases, with 10 bases between. The CDR3 DNA follows: TGTGCCTGGAACCAGGGCAGCTCCTACGAGCAGTACTTC. Its translation is CAWNQGSSYEQYF.

The chain combines TRBV18 with TRBJ1-5; possibly TRBD1 for D (6 bases). CDR1 is KGHSH and CDR2 is LQKENI in the germline V gene. V lost 6 bases to trimming and J lost 0 bases, with 21 bases between them. The CDR3 spans 18 residues. The CDR3 protein is CASSARAGDNYSNQPQHF. CDR3 coding DNA: TGTGCCAGCTCCGCAAGGGCCGGGGACAATTATAGCAATCAGCCCCAGCATTTT.

The gene calls are TRBV5-1 and TRBJ2-1; a weak D match, TRBD1 (6 bases). V lost 0 bases, J lost 10 bases, and 14 bases lay in between. This CDR3 contains 14 residues. Germline V CDR1 and CDR2: SGHRS, YFSETQ. This CDR3 reads CASSLASRGGEQFF. In DNA form, the CDR3 reads TGCGCCAGCAGCTTGGCCTCCAGGGGTGGAGAGCAGTTCTTC.

The J gene is TRBJ1-2, the V gene TRBV5-4, with D perhaps matching TRBD1 (5 bases). Trimming stripped 1 base from V and 2 bases from J, with 12 bases between. The CDR3 consists of 15 residues. Germline V gives CDR1 SGHNT, CDR2 YYREEE (reference sequence). The CDR3: CASSLSSQGNYGYTF. DNA of the CDR3: TGTGCCAGCAGCTTGTCTTCTCAGGGCAACTATGGCTACACCTTC.

V and J are TRBV4-1 and TRBJ1-5, with TRBD1 matching 9 bases. V lost 3 bases, J lost 6 bases, and 9 bases stayed unmatched. Germline CDR1 and CDR2: MGHRA and YSYEKL. This CDR3 spans 16 amino acids. The CDR3 DNA reads as TGCGCCAGCAGCCAGCGGGGACAGGGCGGAATTCAGCCCCAGCATTTT. It yields the protein CASSQRGQGGIQPQHF.

The rearrangement uses TRBV9 and TRBJ2-7, with TRBD2 as a possible D gene (6 bases). Germline CDR1 is SGDLS and CDR2 is YYNGEE. V gave up 3 bases and J gave up 0 bases, with 10 bases separating them. This CDR3 contains 14 residues. The CDR3: CASSGGIFSYEQYF. In DNA, the CDR3 is TGTGCCAGCAGCGGCGGGATTTTCTCCTACGAGCAGTACTTC.

This chain uses TRBV28 with TRBJ1-5; maybe TRBD1 (6 bases). The germline CDR1 and CDR2 sequences are MDHEN and SYDVKM. The CDR3 has 17 amino acids. The V gene lost 4 bases and the J gene lost 4 bases, with 20 bases spanning the gap. The CDR3 loop reads CASSSLTYRALNQPQHF. The CDR3 bases are TGTGCCAGCAGTTCCTTAACCTACAGGGCCTTAAATCAGCCCCAGCATTTT.

The chain links TRBV18 to TRBJ1-1; D ambiguous. V was trimmed by 5 bases and J by 4 bases, leaving 14 bases between them. Germline assignment: CDR1 KGHSH and CDR2 LQKENI. The CDR3 totals 14 residues. The CDR3 loop is CASSEDQGGTEAFF. CDR3 bases: TGTGCCAGCTCAGAGGATCAAGGTGGCACTGAAGCTTTCTTT.

This chain links TRBV19 with TRBJ1-2, with 9 bases lining up with TRBD1. V was pared by 6 bases and J by 5 bases, with 1 base of the junction left unmatched. Germline assignment: CDR1 LNHDA and CDR2 SQIVND (reference sequence). The CDR3 has 12 amino acids. The CDR3 loop is CASRQGAYGYTF. CDR3 sequence (DNA): TGTGCCAGTAGACAGGGGGCTTATGGCTACACCTTC.

This clone showed up just a few times. CDR3 sequence: CASSSAGVGGYTF. In DNA form, the CDR3 reads TGTGCCAGCAGTTCAGCAGGGGTTGGTGGCTACACCTTC. The J gene is TRBJ1-2, the V gene TRBV6-1; a weak D match, TRBD1 (6 bases). Trimming took 5 bases from V and 7 from J, leaving 14 bases between them. Per the germline V gene, CDR1 is MNHNS and CDR2 is SASEGT. The CDR3 length is 13 residues.

The chain employs TRBV5-4 and TRBJ2-6; a weak D match, TRBD2 (5 bases). Germline V lookup: CDR1 SGHNT, CDR2 YYREEE (reference sequence). The CDR3 covers 14 residues. Trimming took 6 bases from V and 10 from J, leaving 17 bases between them. CDR3 amino acids: CASKGSGPSNVLTF. The CDR3 nucleotides are TGTGCCAGCAAAGGGAGTGGGCCCTCAAACGTCCTGACTTTC.

V gene TRBV13 combines with J gene TRBJ1-1, with 11 bases aligning to TRBD1. CDR1 is PRHDT, CDR2 FYEKMQ, per germline (reference sequence). V lost 5 bases and J lost 1; bases outside the gene matches: 9. The CDR3 has 17 residues. CDR3 region: CASSQTGTGGGNTEAFF. Here the CDR3 DNA reads TGTGCCAGCAGCCAGACCGGGACAGGGGGGGGGAACACTGAAGCTTTCTTT.